These 2 T cell receptor beta chains came from one sample sequenced in a study of patients and donors after allogeneic stem cell transplantation. From the RT-PCR reads, TCRdb called clonotypes with MiXCR, one entry per CDR3 protein. The sample comprises 150,000 to 200,000 distinct CDR3 sequences, more than 35% of which are singletons, and about 33% rests with the top ten. The sample consisted of blood, either unsorted or a sorted T cell fraction (not recorded which). The source of these receptors is a human donor who was either an allogeneic HSCT recipient or a stem cell or donor lymphocyte infusion donor (not recorded which). It is not recorded whose cells these are; they may come from a transplant donor.

The chain carries TRBV20-1 and TRBJ1-6, with D perhaps TRBD1 (6 bases). V was pared by 5 bases and J by 0 bases, with 14 bases between. The CDR3 is 16 residues long. The germline V gene encodes CDR1 DFQATT and CDR2 SNEGSKA (reference sequence). The CDR3 nucleotides read TGCAGTGCTCGGGACACACCAAGCTCCTATAATTCACCCCTCCACTTT. Translation gives CSARDTPSSYNSPLHF.

The rearrangement links TRBV5-1 to TRBJ2-2, with a weak D call TRBD2 (5 bases). Germline V gene sequence: CDR1 SGHRS, CDR2 YFSETQ. This CDR3 is 15 amino acids long. V was pared by 4 bases and J by 0 bases, with 10 bases between. The CDR3 region has the DNA TGCGCCAGCAGCCCGGACGGGGCGAACACCGGGGAGCTGTTTTTT. Translated: CASSPDGANTGELFF.